Listed here are 5 T cell receptor beta chains from one sample, sequenced in a study of blood T cell repertoires in COVID-19. Assay used: immunoSEQ multiplex PCR; TCRdb lists only in-frame clones, some missing. The sample lists approximately 130,000 clones; around 77% were seen once. Specimen: peripheral blood. These receptors were taken from a human donor in a cohort sampled during active COVID-19.

The V and J genes are TRBV2 and TRBJ2-4, with D hard to call. Trimming took off 7 bases at V and 0 bases at J, with 4 bases between the two ends. Germline CDR1 reads SNHLY; CDR2 reads FYNNEI. CDR3 length: 12 amino acids. CDR3 sequence (DNA): TGTGCCAGCAAACAAGCCAAAAACATTCAGTACTTC. The encoded protein is CASKQAKNIQYF.

In its sample, this clone was seen once. The chain combines TRBV29-1 with TRBJ2-5, with a possible D match to TRBD1 (7 bases). The CDR3 length is 13 residues. V shed 7 bases and J shed 1 base, with 13 bases lying between them. The germline gives CDR1 SQVTM, CDR2 ANQGSEA. The CDR3 region is CSAGTAGQETQYF. In DNA form, the CDR3 reads TGCAGCGCTGGGACAGCGGGCCAAGAGACCCAGTACTTC.

The chain carries TRBV30 and TRBJ2-5; 11 nucleotides match TRBD2. Losses at the gene ends were 7 bases for V and 3 bases for J; bases not matched to a gene: 7. Germline CDR1 is GTSNPN and CDR2 is SVGIG (reference sequence). The CDR3 has 14 residues. The CDR3 is CAYDVAGGEETQYF. In nucleotides, the CDR3 is TGTGCCTACGACGTAGCGGGGGGGGAAGAGACCCAGTACTTC.

This clone was recorded only once. V is TRBV5-1 and J is TRBJ2-7; 7 nucleotides match TRBD1. The length of the CDR3 is 14 residues. Germline-derived CDR1 and CDR2 are SGHRS and YFSETQ. The V and J ends lost 4 bases and 3 bases, in that order; junction bases with no gene match: 7. The CDR3 sequence is CASSRTGTDYEQYF. The CDR3 DNA reads as TGCGCCAGCAGCCGAACCGGGACAGACTACGAGCAGTACTTC.

This rearrangement joins TRBV2 to TRBJ2-3; 7 bases agree with TRBD2. Germline V gives CDR1 SNHLY, CDR2 FYNNEI. The V segment lost 3 bases and the J segment 0 bases; nucleotides outside the gene matches: 0. The CDR3 has 14 residues. The CDR3 reads CASSETSSTDTQYF. The CDR3, as DNA: TGTGCCAGCAGTGAGACTAGCAGCACAGATACGCAGTATTTT. The whole variable domain, filled in from reference TRBV2 and TRBJ2-3, reads EPEVTQTPSHQVTQMGQEVILRCVPISNHLYFYWYRQILGQKVEFLVSFYNNEISEKSEIFDDQFSVERPDGSNFTLKIRSTKLEDSAMYFCASSETSSTDTQYFGPGTRLTVL.